The rows below give T cell receptor beta chains drawn from one sample of a study of T cell repertoires in cytomegalovirus infection. No antigen is known for these receptors. TCRdb reprocessed the reads via MiXCR and lists one record per CDR3 protein. Of 700,000 to 900,000 distinct CDR3 sequences in the sample, about 27% were seen once. Sequencing was performed on cultured CD8+ T cells from PBMCs, taken from culture after CMV antigen stimulation. The receptors come from a human donor in good health (CMV status not recorded). Some clones in this sample may be carry-over from other donors' samples. Each CDR3 is given with its conserved first and last residue. The D gene is left open where the match is weak. Not all rows give a size; the values are once, few, many and, for expanded clones, a class.

TRBJ1-1	TRBD1	TRBV6-1	few	CASSGQGDPEAFF	TGTGCCAGCAGCGGACAGGGGGACCCTGAAGCTTTCTTT
TRBJ1-2	TRBD1	TRBV2	.	CASSVGDRGHGGYTF	TGTGCCAGCAGTGTGGGGGACAGGGGGCATGGTGGCTACACCTTC
TRBJ2-1	TRBD2	TRBV4-1	.	CASSQGFLAGGRNEQFF	TGCGCCAGCAGCCAGGGTTTTCTAGCGGGGGGGCGGAATGAGCAGTTCTTC
TRBJ2-3	TRBD2	TRBV4-1	.	CASSQERTSNTQYF	TGCGCCAGCAGCCAAGAAAGGACTAGCAATACGCAGTATTTT
TRBJ2-1	.	TRBV7-6	.	CASSFGGGEDDQQFF	TGTGCCAGCAGCTTCGGAGGAGGGGAGGACGATCAGCAGTTCTTC
TRBJ2-7	TRBD2	TRBV6-2/TRBV6-3	many	CASSSERGGRSYEQYF	TGTGCCAGCAGTTCCGAACGGGGGGGCCGATCCTACGAGCAGTACTTC
TRBJ2-3	.	TRBV7-3	.	CASSPVGMPSTDTQYF	TGTGCCAGCTCCCCCGTCGGAATGCCTAGCACAGATACGCAGTATTTT
TRBJ2-3	TRBD1	TRBV7-9	few	CASSPVTDRGQDTQYF	TGTGCCAGCAGTCCTGTAACAGACAGGGGGCAAGATACGCAGTATTTT
TRBJ2-1	TRBD1	TRBV27	few	CASSFGQASNEQFF	TGTGCCAGCAGTTTCGGACAGGCCAGCAATGAGCAGTTCTTC
TRBJ2-1	.	TRBV14	few	CASSPWAGAYNEQFF	TGTGCCAGCAGCCCCTGGGCGGGGGCTTACAATGAGCAGTTCTTC
TRBJ2-7	.	TRBV12-3/TRBV12-4	many	CASSLMTYEQYF	TGTGCCAGCAGTTTGATGACCTACGAGCAGTACTTC
TRBJ1-2	TRBD1	TRBV3-1	many	CASSQRQGDYGYTF	TGTGCCAGCAGCCAGAGACAGGGAGACTATGGCTACACCTTC
TRBJ2-1	.	TRBV6-5	few	CASRFTGPYNEQFF	TGTGCCAGCAGATTCACAGGGCCCTACAATGAGCAGTTCTTC
TRBJ2-3	TRBD2	TRBV6-1	.	CASSEEGSGGDTQYF	TGTGCCAGCAGTGAAGAGGGTAGCGGGGGGGATACGCAGTATTTT
TRBJ2-1	.	TRBV7-2	.	CASSLPGHYNEQFF	TGTGCCAGCAGCCTTCCCGGTCACTACAATGAGCAGTTCTTC
TRBJ1-5	.	TRBV27	.	CASSYRFDQPQHF	TGTGCCAGCAGTTACAGGTTCGATCAGCCCCAGCATTTT
TRBJ2-7	TRBD1	TRBV12-3/TRBV12-4	.	CASSLGTGIFYEQYF	TGTGCCAGCAGTCTTGGGACAGGGATTTTTTACGAGCAGTACTTC
TRBJ2-7	.	TRBV23-1	.	CASSRDCPSYEQYF	TGCGCCAGCAGTCGGGACTGCCCCTCCTACGAGCAGTACTTC